This TCR beta chain was observed in a study of radiotherapy plus CTLA-4 blockade in lung cancer. The overall study: Disease control was present in 30% to 40% of patients, and objective responses in about 19%.

CDR3 length equals 17 residues. V lost 4 bases, J lost 4 bases, and 22 bases lay in between. CDR1 and CDR2 (germline): SGHDT, YYEEEE. Participants had chemo-refractory metastatic non-small-cell lung cancer and were treated with focal radiation plus ipilimumab CTLA-4 blockade. Clones were sequenced by immunoSEQ multiplex PCR, and TCRdb holds only the in-frame ones, with some missing. The sample has approximately 99,000 clones; about 90% are singletons. The rearrangement links TRBV5-6 to TRBJ2-3, with D possibly matching TRBD1 (6 bases). Here the sequenced sample was peripheral blood, taken from a patient treated with radiotherapy plus ipilimumab. This TCR derives from a human donor with non-small cell lung cancer that progressed on radiotherapy plus ipilimumab. The CDR3 region is CASSRELKGGRADTQYF. For the CDR3, the DNA is TGTGCCAGCAGCCGAGAGCTTAAAGGGGGTAGGGCAGATACGCAGTATTTT.